This entry lists 15 T cell receptor beta chains sequenced from one sample in a study of molecular identifiers for immune sequencing clone quantification (dated by TCRdb to between 2018 and 2020). Library construction relied on PCR. Sequenced using a NextSeq 500. The public reads were reprocessed in TCRdb via fastp at Q25 and MiXCR, keeping in-frame beta chains. Every entry covers one CDR3 protein and lists the most common genes and DNA from its rows. This sample gives over 550,000 distinct CDR3 sequences in total; around 25% of them show up just once. The ten largest clones represent 0.78% of the sample. Sequencing was carried out using naive CD8+ T cells from blood, with Jurkat cell RNA spiked in. The cell subset or site tag for this specimen amounts to: FACS-sorted CD8+CD4-CCR7+CD45RA+ naive T cells. These receptor sequences come from a human donor in good health. Some libraries in this study had Jurkat cell RNA spiked in.

The table lists this clonotype with many counts. The chain carries TRBV7-9 and TRBJ1-1; 7 bases map to TRBD1. Trimming at V came to 3 bases and at J to 6 bases, leaving 1 base not matched to a gene. The CDR3 consists of 12 residues. Germline CDR1 SEHNR, CDR2 FQNEAQ (reference sequence). This chain's CDR3 is CASSLGTAEAFF. Here the CDR3 DNA reads TGTGCCAGCAGCTTGGGGACAGCTGAAGCTTTCTTT. The entire variable domain, with the rest obtained from reference TRBV7-9 and TRBJ1-1, is as follows: DTGVSQNPRHKITKRGQNVTFRCDPISEHNRLYWYRQTLGQGPEFLTYFQNEAQLEKSRLLSDRFSAERPKGSFSTLEIQRTEQGDSAMYLCASSLGTAEAFFGQGTRLTVV.

This chain joins TRBV20-1 and TRBJ2-3; D possibly corresponds to TRBD2 (5 bases). V shed 5 bases and J shed 7 bases, with 19 bases lying between them. Germline lookup yields CDR1 DFQATT and CDR2 SNEGSKA (reference sequence). The CDR3 extends over 14 amino acids. The CDR3 nucleotides are TGCAGTGCTCCCTTGGTGTGGGAGTGGTATACGCAGTATTTT. It encodes CSAPLVWEWYTQYF.

The V and J genes are TRBV29-1 and TRBJ1-2; D is possibly TRBD1 (6 bases). Germline V gene sequence: CDR1 SQVTM, CDR2 ANQGSEA. V lost 6 bases, J lost 6 bases, and 11 bases lay in between. The CDR3 is made up of 11 amino acids. The CDR3 sequence is CSVAQGDGYTF. CDR3 DNA: TGCAGCGTCGCACAGGGCGATGGCTACACCTTC.

On this clonotype: The junction and the germline gene differ at one end; a read error may be behind it. This sequence joins TRBV6-5 and TRBJ2-7, with a possible D match to TRBD1 (6 bases). The CDR3 sequence is 14 residues long. The V gene's germline CDR1 is MNHEY and CDR2 SVGAGI. The CDR3 DNA reads as TGTGCCAGCAGTTACGGTACAGGGTTCTACAAGCAGTACTTC. It codes for CASSYGTGFYKQYF.

This clonotype occurred many times. The rearrangement joins TRBV5-6 to TRBJ2-7, with unresolved D. The CDR3 sequence is 15 residues long. From germline, CDR1 is SGHDT and CDR2 YYEEEE. Deletions cut 0 bases from V and 5 bases from J, with 15 bases between. The CDR3 sequence is CASSLVNSGTNEQYF. Here the CDR3 DNA reads TGTGCCAGCAGCTTGGTTAATTCCGGAACCAACGAGCAGTACTTC.

Note on this clonotype: A much bigger clone sits one base away, suggesting this may be a read error. This chain uses TRBV20-1 with TRBJ2-3; perhaps D is TRBD1 or TRBD2 (5 bases each). Trimming cost V 5 bases and J 7 bases, with 19 bases left between them. CDR1 is DFQATT and CDR2 is SNEGSKA in the germline V gene (reference sequence). The CDR3 is 14 amino acids. CDR3 nucleotide sequence: TGCAGTGCTGGCCCGGGGCCTGACTGGAATACGCAGTATTTT. It translates to CSAGPGPDWNTQYF.

This chain joins TRBV19 and TRBJ2-7; 9 bases fit TRBD1. The germline V gene has CDR1 LNHDA and CDR2 SQIVND (reference sequence). J was trimmed by 4 bases and V by 8 bases; bases with no gene match: 6. The CDR3 sequence is 13 residues long. CDR3 amino acids: CASFRDREYEQYF. CDR3 sequence (DNA): TGTGCCAGTTTCCGGGACAGGGAGTACGAGCAGTACTTC.

The V call is TRBV9, the J call TRBJ2-3, with 9 nucleotides matching TRBD2. CDR1 is SGDLS, CDR2 YYNGEE, per germline. The ends lost 1 base at V and 2 bases at J; junction bases unmatched: 8. This CDR3 has 17 residues. CDR3 loop: CASSVFQAGGPTDTQYF. DNA for the CDR3: TGTGCCAGCAGCGTATTTCAAGCGGGGGGCCCCACAGATACGCAGTATTTT.

Notes on this clonotype: This sequence may be a read error, since a much larger clone differs from it by one base. The V gene is TRBV24-1, the J gene TRBJ2-7, with no clear D. CDR3 length: 13 residues. The germline V gene has CDR1 KGHDR and CDR2 SFDVKD. CDR3 nucleotide sequence: TGTGCCGCCAGTTGGTCCGGGTCCTACGAGCAGTACTTC. As protein: CAASWSGSYEQYF.

This clonotype has only a few counts. The V call is TRBV7-9, the J call TRBJ2-7; D possibly corresponds to TRBD2 (6 bases). Trimming removed 1 base at V and 1 base at J, with 14 bases between. Germline V gene lookup returns CDR1 SEHNR and CDR2 FQNEAQ (reference sequence). The CDR3 runs 16 residues. The CDR3 sequence: CASSLVGGTRSYEQYF. DNA for the CDR3: TGTGCCAGCAGCTTAGTTGGGGGGACGAGATCCTACGAGCAGTACTTC.

The rearrangement joins TRBV20-1 to TRBJ2-1; D gene uncertain. V lost 0 bases and J 3 bases, leaving 12 bases between the germline ends. The CDR3 extends over 15 amino acids. Germline V gene data show CDR1 as DFQATT and CDR2 as SNEGSKA (reference sequence). The CDR3 reads CSARDFAVNYNEQFF. In DNA, the CDR3 is TGCAGTGCTAGAGATTTTGCCGTAAACTACAATGAGCAGTTCTTC.

In this sample, this clonotype turned up a few times. This chain connects TRBV7-6 to TRBJ2-2; 10 bases agree with TRBD2. Losses at the gene ends were 6 bases for V and 5 bases for J; bases not matched to a gene: 9. The CDR3 extends over 16 amino acids. Germline V CDR1 and CDR2: SGHVS, FNYEAQ. As DNA, the CDR3 is TGTGCCAGCAGTCACAGCGGGGGGGCTTTTACCGGGGAGCTGTTTTTT. Amino acid sequence: CASSHSGGAFTGELFF.

This clonotype was counted at least ten times. The V call is TRBV27, the J call TRBJ2-7, with D possibly TRBD1 on 5 matching bases. Germline CDR1 reads MNHEY; CDR2 reads SMNVEV (reference sequence). CDR3 length equals 14 residues. V was cut by 3 bases and J by 2 bases, with 11 bases left in between. CDR3 nucleotide sequence: TGTGCCAGCAGTTTGAAGGGGTTCGCCTACGAGCAGTACTTC. Its protein product is CASSLKGFAYEQYF.

This clonotype was seen repeatedly, ten times or more. The chain is built from TRBV19 and TRBJ2-7, with TRBD2 identical over 12 bases. The CDR3 loop spans 14 amino acids. V was pared by 3 bases and J by 6 bases, with 3 bases of the junction left unmatched. The germline V gene encodes CDR1 LNHDA and CDR2 SQIVND (reference sequence). The CDR3 protein is CASSMTSGGSEQYF. DNA of the CDR3: TGTGCCAGTAGTATGACTAGCGGGGGTTCCGAGCAGTACTTC. The entire variable domain, with the rest obtained from reference TRBV19 and TRBJ2-7, is as follows: DGGITQSPKYLFRKEGQNVTLSCEQNLNHDAMYWYRQDPGQGLRLIYYSQIVNDFQKGDIAEGYSVSREKKESFPLTVTSAQKNPTAFYLCASSMTSGGSEQYFGPGTRLTVT.

This clonotype was counted ten times or more. The chain links TRBV20-1 to TRBJ2-3; 9 bases align to TRBD2. The trim removed 6 bases at V and 2 bases at J, leaving 9 bases unmatched. CDR1 is DFQATT and CDR2 is SNEGSKA in the germline V gene (reference sequence). The CDR3 spans 15 residues. For the CDR3, the DNA is TGCAGTGCAGGCCAGCGGGGGGCCCTCACAGATACGCAGTATTTT. This gives the protein CSAGQRGALTDTQYF.